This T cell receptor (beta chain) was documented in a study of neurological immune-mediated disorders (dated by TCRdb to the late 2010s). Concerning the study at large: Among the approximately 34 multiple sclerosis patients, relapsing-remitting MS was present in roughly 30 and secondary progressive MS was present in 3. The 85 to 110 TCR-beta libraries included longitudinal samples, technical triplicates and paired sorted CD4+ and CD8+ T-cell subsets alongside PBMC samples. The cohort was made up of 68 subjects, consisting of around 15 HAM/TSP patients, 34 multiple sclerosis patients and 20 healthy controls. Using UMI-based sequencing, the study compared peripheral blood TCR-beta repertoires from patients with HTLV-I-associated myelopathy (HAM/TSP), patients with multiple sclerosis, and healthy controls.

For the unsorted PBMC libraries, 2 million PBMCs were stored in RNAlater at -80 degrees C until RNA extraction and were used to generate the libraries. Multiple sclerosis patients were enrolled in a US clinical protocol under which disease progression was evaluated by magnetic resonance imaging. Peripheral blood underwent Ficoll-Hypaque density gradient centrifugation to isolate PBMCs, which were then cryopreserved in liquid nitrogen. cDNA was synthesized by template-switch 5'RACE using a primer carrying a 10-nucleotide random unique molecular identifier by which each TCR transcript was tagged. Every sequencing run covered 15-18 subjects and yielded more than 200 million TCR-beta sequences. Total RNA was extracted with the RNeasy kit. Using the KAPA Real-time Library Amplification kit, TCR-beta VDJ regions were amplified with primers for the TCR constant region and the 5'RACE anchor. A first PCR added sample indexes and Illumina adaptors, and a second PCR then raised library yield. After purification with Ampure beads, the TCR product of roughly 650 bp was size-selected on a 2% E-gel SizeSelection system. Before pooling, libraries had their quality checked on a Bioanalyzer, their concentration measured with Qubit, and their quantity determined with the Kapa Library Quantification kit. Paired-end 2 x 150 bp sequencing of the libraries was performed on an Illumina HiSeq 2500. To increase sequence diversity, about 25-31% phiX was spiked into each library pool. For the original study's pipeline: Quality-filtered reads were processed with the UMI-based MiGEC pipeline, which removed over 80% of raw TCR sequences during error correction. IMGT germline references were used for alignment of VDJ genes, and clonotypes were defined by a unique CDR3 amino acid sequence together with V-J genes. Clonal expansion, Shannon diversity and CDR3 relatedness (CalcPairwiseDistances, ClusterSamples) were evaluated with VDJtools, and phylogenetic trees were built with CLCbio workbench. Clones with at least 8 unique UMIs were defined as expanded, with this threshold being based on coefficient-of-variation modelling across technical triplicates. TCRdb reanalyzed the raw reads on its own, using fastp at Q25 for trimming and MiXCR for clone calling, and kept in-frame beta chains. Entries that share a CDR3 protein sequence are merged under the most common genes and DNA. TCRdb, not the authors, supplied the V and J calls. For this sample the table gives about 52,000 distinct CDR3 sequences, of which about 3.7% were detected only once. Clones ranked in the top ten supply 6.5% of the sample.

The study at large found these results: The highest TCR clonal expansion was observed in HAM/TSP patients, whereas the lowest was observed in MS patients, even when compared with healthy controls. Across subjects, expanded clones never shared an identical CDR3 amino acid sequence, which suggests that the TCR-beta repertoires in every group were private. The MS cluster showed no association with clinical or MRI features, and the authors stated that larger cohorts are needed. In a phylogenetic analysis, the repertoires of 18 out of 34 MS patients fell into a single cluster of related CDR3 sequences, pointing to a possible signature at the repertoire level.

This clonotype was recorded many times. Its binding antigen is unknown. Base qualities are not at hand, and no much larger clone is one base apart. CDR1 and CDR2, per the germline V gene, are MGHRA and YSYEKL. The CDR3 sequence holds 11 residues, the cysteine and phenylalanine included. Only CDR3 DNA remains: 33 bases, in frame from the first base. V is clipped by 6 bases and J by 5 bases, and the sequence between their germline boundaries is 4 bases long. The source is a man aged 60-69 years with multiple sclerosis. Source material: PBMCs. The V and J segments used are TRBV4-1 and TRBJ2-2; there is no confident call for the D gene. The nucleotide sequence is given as TGCGCCAGCAGTCGGACCGGGGAGCTGTTTTTT. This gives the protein CASSRTGELFF.